Presented here are 30 T cell receptor beta chains from one specimen sequenced in a study of blood T cell repertoires in COVID-19. Measured with immunoSEQ multiplex PCR; TCRdb has only the in-frame clones, and not every one. The table records fewer than 600,000 clones, roughly 87% of them present only once. The sequenced sample was peripheral blood. The source is a man younger than 35 with COVID-19, enrolled during active disease.

The chain has TRBV7-3 and TRBJ2-3; D might be TRBD1 (6 bases). The V end lost 0 bases, the J end lost 2 bases, and 9 bases lay between the germline ends. Per the germline V gene, CDR1 is SGHTA and CDR2 is FQGTGA. The length of the CDR3 is 15 residues. The CDR3 protein is CASSLTGQFTDTQYF. The CDR3 bases are TGTGCCAGCAGCTTAACGGGACAATTCACAGATACGCAGTATTTT. Full variable domain (outside the CDR3, taken from reference TRBV7-3 and TRBJ2-3): GAGVSQTPSNKVTEKGKYVELRCDPISGHTALYWYRQSLGQGPEFLIYFQGTGAADDSGLPNDRFFAVRPEGSVSTLKIQRTERGDSAVYLCASSLTGQFTDTQYFGPGTRLTVL.

V gene TRBV30 combines with J gene TRBJ2-1, with 11 bases fitting TRBD2. V shed 8 bases, J shed 9 bases, and the junction held 9 bases outside the gene matches. The CDR3 length is 13 residues. Per the germline V gene, CDR1 is GTSNPN and CDR2 is SVGIG (reference sequence). CDR3 nucleotide sequence: TGTGCCCGGACGTCTAGCGGGGGGAGTGAGCAGTTCTTC. Translating gives CARTSSGGSEQFF.

The chain links TRBV2 to TRBJ2-5; 10 bases fit TRBD1. With V trimmed by 8 bases and J by 3 bases, 9 bases remained unmatched. This CDR3 has 15 amino acids. The V gene's germline CDR1 is SNHLY and CDR2 FYNNEI. The DNA of the CDR3 is TGTGCCAGCGGGGGACAGGGGTCCCCAAAAGAGACCCAGTACTTC. Translation: CASGGQGSPKETQYF.

J is TRBJ2-7 and V is TRBV2; the match to TRBD1 covers 8 bases. This CDR3 is built from 14 residues. Per germline, CDR1 SNHLY and CDR2 FYNNEI. V trimming: 9 bases; J trimming: 6 bases; junction bases outside the gene matches: 13. The chain's CDR3 is CASDSGTGLPEQYF. CDR3 DNA: TGTGCCAGTGACTCCGGGACAGGTCTACCCGAGCAGTACTTC.

The chain has TRBV2 and TRBJ2-6, with 9 bases lining up with TRBD2. This CDR3 has 16 residues. Per germline, CDR1 SNHLY and CDR2 FYNNEI. V gave up 8 bases and J gave up 0 bases; unmatched junction bases: 5. DNA for the CDR3: TGTGCCAGCGCCCTAGCGGGACACTCTGGGGCCAACGTCCTGACTTTC. Translation: CASALAGHSGANVLTF.

V is TRBV5-6 and J is TRBJ2-1; 12 bases line up with TRBD2. Germline loops: CDR1 SGHDT, CDR2 YYEEEE. The CDR3 totals 15 residues. With 6 bases clipped from V and 6 bases from J, the junction kept 7 bases outside the gene matches. Here the CDR3 DNA reads TGTGCCAGCATCAGACGACTAGCGGGAGTCAATGAGCAGTTCTTC. Its protein is CASIRRLAGVNEQFF.

The chain recombines TRBV7-9 with TRBJ1-1; the D gene is possibly TRBD1 (6 bases). The CDR3 contains 16 residues. Germline V CDR1 and CDR2: SEHNR, FQNEAQ (reference sequence). V was shortened by 0 bases and J by 3 bases, with 14 bases between the two germline ends. This CDR3 is CASSLAVGGADTEAFF. CDR3 DNA: TGTGCCAGCAGCTTAGCGGTCGGGGGGGCCGACACTGAAGCTTTCTTT.

V and J are TRBV5-4 and TRBJ1-6; TRBD1 matches 7 bases. In germline, CDR1 is SGHNT, CDR2 YYREEE (reference sequence). This CDR3 is 15 amino acids long. V shed 4 bases, J shed 7 bases, and the junction held 8 bases outside the gene matches. CDR3 DNA sequence: TGTGCCAGCAGCACCCCCGGGACAGAGAATTCACCCCTCCACTTT. Translation gives CASSTPGTENSPLHF. Variable domain in full (rest from reference TRBV5-4 and TRBJ1-6): ETGVTQSPTHLIKTRGQQVTLRCSSQSGHNTVSWYQQALGQGPQFIFQYYREEENGRGNFPPRFSGLQFPNYSSELNVNALELDDSALYLCASSTPGTENSPLHFGNGTRLTVT.

The rearrangement joins TRBV6-5 to TRBJ2-1, with D possibly matching TRBD1 (5 bases). V was cut by 5 bases and J by 10 bases, with 9 bases left in between. CDR1 and CDR2 (germline): MNHEY, SVGAGI. The length of the CDR3 is 11 residues. The CDR3 bases are TGTGCCAGCAGTCAGGGCGTCGAGCAGTTCTTC. This sequence encodes CASSQGVEQFF.

The chain combines TRBV27 with TRBJ2-1, with D possibly matching TRBD1 (5 bases). The CDR3 length is 13 residues. V dropped 5 bases and J dropped 8 bases, with 13 bases sitting between them. Germline CDR1 MNHEY, CDR2 SMNVEV (reference sequence). The CDR3 here is CASSPYQGYEQFF. The CDR3 nucleotides read TGTGCCAGCAGTCCTTATCAGGGCTATGAGCAGTTCTTC.

CDR3 region: CASSPIAQGPPPSSGANVLTF. CDR3 DNA sequence: TGTGCCAGCAGCCCCATAGCCCAGGGTCCCCCCCCTAGCTCTGGGGCCAACGTCCTGACTTTC. The chain couples TRBV7-3 to TRBJ2-6; perhaps TRBD1 as D (5 bases). Trimming shortened V by 5 bases and J by 0 bases, and 26 bases separated the two germline ends. The germline CDR1 and CDR2 sequences are SGHTA and FQGTGA. This CDR3 contains 21 residues.

The rearrangement uses TRBV18 and TRBJ2-7, with 13 bases fitting TRBD2. CDR1 is KGHSH, CDR2 LQKENI, per germline. The CDR3 consists of 16 residues. J gave up 5 bases and V 4 bases, and 8 bases lay outside the gene matches. The DNA of the CDR3 is TGTGCCAGCTCACTCGGACTAGCGGGGGCCCTTGACGAGCAGTACTTC. Residues: CASSLGLAGALDEQYF.

The chain has TRBV10-3 and TRBJ2-3; TRBD2 matches 14 bases. From germline, CDR1 is ENHRY and CDR2 SYGVKD. Trimming at V came to 0 bases and at J to 8 bases, leaving 7 bases not matched to a gene. The CDR3 consists of 17 residues. The CDR3: CAISESGGLAGGVTQYF. Written as DNA, the CDR3 is TGTGCCATCAGTGAGTCAGGAGGACTAGCGGGAGGAGTTACGCAGTATTTT.

This chain links TRBV11-3 with TRBJ1-1; no reliable D call. Germline CDR1 is SGHNT and CDR2 is YENEEA. The CDR3 has 13 residues. Deletions cut 2 bases from V and 1 base from J, with 5 bases between. The CDR3 sequence is CASSLSQNTEAFF. The CDR3 region has the DNA TGTGCCAGCAGCTTATCCCAGAACACTGAAGCTTTCTTT. Using reference TRBV11-3 and TRBJ1-1 for the parts outside the CDR3, the full variable domain is EAGVVQSPRYKIIEKKQPVAFWCNPISGHNTLYWYLQNLGQGPELLIRYENEEAVDDSQLPKDRFSAERLKGVDSTLKIQPAELGDSAVYLCASSLSQNTEAFFGQGTRLTVV.

The chain carries TRBV19 and TRBJ1-5, with D perhaps matching TRBD1 (5 bases). CDR1 and CDR2 (germline): LNHDA, SQIVND (reference sequence). The CDR3 has 16 amino acids. V was pared by 1 base and J by 0 bases, with 10 bases between. The CDR3 sequence: CASSIGRGSSNQPQHF. The DNA for the CDR3 is TGTGCCAGTAGTATAGGAAGGGGATCTAGCAATCAGCCCCAGCATTTT.

J is TRBJ2-7 and V is TRBV7-3; 16 bases agree with TRBD2. CDR3 length: 16 amino acids. Germline V gene data show CDR1 as SGHTA and CDR2 as FQGTGA. The J segment lost 2 bases and the V segment lost 5 bases, leaving 3 bases of the junction unmatched. The CDR3 region is CASSAGLAGGTYEQYF. CDR3 coding DNA: TGTGCCAGCAGCGCGGGACTAGCGGGAGGGACCTACGAGCAGTACTTC.

The CDR3 region is CASSPGLAGEGAFF. CDR3 sequence (DNA): TGTGCCAGCTCGCCAGGACTAGCGGGAGAGGGTGCGTTCTTC. The chain is built from TRBV18 and TRBJ2-1, with 13 bases aligning to TRBD2. The CDR3 is 14 residues long. Germline lookup yields CDR1 KGHSH and CDR2 LQKENI. Germline trimming cut 6 bases from V and 15 bases from J; bases unmatched to any gene: 11.

V usage is TRBV19 and J usage is TRBJ2-7; the D gene is possibly TRBD2 (5 bases). The CDR3 has 15 residues. CDR1 is LNHDA, CDR2 SQIVND, per germline (reference sequence). Trimming pared 4 bases from V and 3 bases from J, leaving 16 bases between. CDR3 residues: CASSTTSGVVYEQYF. CDR3 nucleotide sequence: TGTGCCAGTAGTACCACATCCGGGGTCGTCTACGAGCAGTACTTC.

This chain uses TRBV5-1 with TRBJ2-3, with D possibly being TRBD2 (6 bases). The CDR3 runs 17 residues. V lost 2 bases and J lost 0, with 16 bases in between. Germline values: CDR1 SGHRS, CDR2 YFSETQ. CDR3 loop: CASSFDGAGYSTDTQYF. CDR3 nucleotides: TGCGCCAGCAGCTTCGATGGCGCGGGATACAGCACAGATACGCAGTATTTT.

In its sample, this clone was seen a few times. The gene calls are TRBV7-9 and TRBJ1-4; D ambiguous. Germline loops: CDR1 SEHNR, CDR2 FQNEAQ (reference sequence). The CDR3 covers 15 residues. The V and J ends lost 5 bases and 5 bases respectively, with 15 bases between them. The CDR3 reads CASSDPSKRNEKLFF. The DNA for the CDR3 is TGTGCCAGCAGCGACCCTTCAAAGCGGAATGAAAAACTGTTTTTT.

This clone was detected once. V is TRBV19 and J is TRBJ2-1; the D gene is possibly TRBD2 (5 bases). CDR3 length: 15 residues. Trimming left V 7 bases short and J 4 bases short, with 17 bases between. In germline, CDR1 is LNHDA, CDR2 SQIVND (reference sequence). This CDR3 is CASTDLASGYNEQFF. The CDR3 DNA reads TGTGCCAGTACCGACTTGGCCAGCGGATACAATGAGCAGTTCTTC.

The chain carries TRBV18 and TRBJ2-7; TRBD2 agrees at 12 bases. Germline assignment: CDR1 KGHSH and CDR2 LQKENI. Trimming cost V 4 bases and J 3 bases; bases outside gene matches: 4. The CDR3 is 15 residues long. The CDR3: CASSHRLAGDYEQYF. The DNA of the CDR3 is TGTGCCAGCTCACATAGACTAGCGGGAGACTACGAGCAGTACTTC.

CDR3 loop: CASISDRGRETQYF. The CDR3 DNA reads TGTGCCAGCATATCGGACAGGGGGCGAGAGACCCAGTACTTC. The chain is built from TRBV2 and TRBJ2-5; 11 positions match TRBD1. The germline gives CDR1 SNHLY, CDR2 FYNNEI. The CDR3 sequence is 14 residues long. V shed 7 bases, J shed 4 bases, and the junction held 5 bases outside the gene matches.

The chain employs TRBV14 and TRBJ2-7, with 7 bases lining up with TRBD1. CDR1 SGHDN and CDR2 FVKESK come from the germline V gene. V shed 4 bases, J shed 5 bases, and the junction held 14 bases outside the gene matches. This CDR3 has 16 amino acids. This CDR3 reads CASSPTSDRNPHEQYF. The CDR3 nucleotides read TGTGCCAGCAGCCCTACCTCGGACAGGAATCCCCACGAGCAGTACTTC.

V and J are TRBV24-1 and TRBJ1-3; D not resolved. V lost 4 bases, J lost 0 bases, and 12 bases lay in between. Germline V lookup: CDR1 KGHDR, CDR2 SFDVKD. The CDR3 is 16 residues long. The DNA of the CDR3 is TGTGCCACCAGTGACCCCCGAAGCCTCTCTGGAAACACCATATATTTT. It translates to CATSDPRSLSGNTIYF.

The J gene is TRBJ1-5, the V gene TRBV29-1; 12 bases align to TRBD1. The CDR3 loop spans 13 amino acids. J lost 7 bases, V lost 6 bases, and 4 bases had no gene match. Germline V lookup: CDR1 SQVTM, CDR2 ANQGSEA. The CDR3 nucleotides are TGCAGCGTGAGGGACAGGGGGCAACAGCCCCAGCATTTT. Encoded protein: CSVRDRGQQPQHF.

This clone was seen a handful of times. The rearrangement links TRBV6-5 to TRBJ2-3, with 8 bases matching TRBD2. Losses at the gene ends were 4 bases for V and 2 bases for J; bases not matched to a gene: 8. Germline V CDR1 and CDR2: MNHEY, SVGAGI. This CDR3 is 16 amino acids long. The CDR3 spells CASSSMRLAHTDTQYF. The CDR3 nucleotides read TGTGCCAGCAGTTCTATGAGACTAGCGCACACAGATACGCAGTATTTT.

The J gene is TRBJ1-1, the V gene TRBV28, with D perhaps matching TRBD1 (5 bases). Per germline, CDR1 MDHEN and CDR2 SYDVKM. The CDR3 has 13 residues. Between the trimmed V and J ends, which lost 5 bases and 3 bases, there was a span of 10 bases. The CDR3 DNA is TGTGCCAGCAGTGTACAGGAGCACACTGAAGCTTTCTTT. Amino acid sequence: CASSVQEHTEAFF.

The V call is TRBV19, the J call TRBJ2-3; 10 bases align to TRBD2. Trimming cost V 5 bases and J 4 bases; bases outside gene matches: 21. CDR3 length: 20 residues. Germline loops: CDR1 LNHDA, CDR2 SQIVND (reference sequence). CDR3 loop: CASSPRSGSGRFWGPDTQYF. As DNA, the CDR3 is TGTGCCAGTAGTCCCCGTTCCGGTAGCGGGAGGTTTTGGGGCCCAGATACGCAGTATTTT.

The V call is TRBV2, the J call TRBJ2-7, with TRBD1 matching 9 bases. The junction had 9 bases not matched to a gene; V was cut back by 7 bases and J by 5 bases. The germline gives CDR1 SNHLY, CDR2 FYNNEI. This CDR3 has 14 residues. CDR3 sequence: CASILQGAKDEQYF. The CDR3 coding sequence is TGTGCCAGCATCCTACAGGGGGCCAAGGACGAGCAGTACTTC.